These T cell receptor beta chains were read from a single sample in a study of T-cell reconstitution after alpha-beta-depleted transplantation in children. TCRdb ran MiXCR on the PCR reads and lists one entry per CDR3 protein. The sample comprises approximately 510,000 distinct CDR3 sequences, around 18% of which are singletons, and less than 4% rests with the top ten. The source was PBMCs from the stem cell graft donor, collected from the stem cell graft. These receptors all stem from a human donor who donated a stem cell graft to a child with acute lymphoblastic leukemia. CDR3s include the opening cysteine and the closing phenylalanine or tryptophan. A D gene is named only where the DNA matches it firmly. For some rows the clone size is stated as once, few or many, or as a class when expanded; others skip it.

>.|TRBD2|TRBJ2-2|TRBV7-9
TGTGCCAGCACCGTAGCGGGAACCACCGGGGAGCTGTTTTTT
CASTVAGTTGELFF
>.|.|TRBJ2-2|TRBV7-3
TGTGCCAGCAGCTTAGCGGCTACGAACACCGGGGAGCTGTTTTTT
CASSLAATNTGELFF
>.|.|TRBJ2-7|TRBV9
TGTGCCAGCAGCTCCGACCCTCTTTCGATCGGGAACGAGCAGTACTTC
CASSSDPLSIGNEQYF
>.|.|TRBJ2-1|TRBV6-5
TGTGCCAGCAGTTACTCCGGGACCACTAACAATGAGCAGTTCTTC
CASSYSGTTNNEQFF
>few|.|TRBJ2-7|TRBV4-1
TGCGCCAGCAGCCAAGATCGGGATTTTGGGGGAGGCTTCTCCTACGAGCAGTACTTC
CASSQDRDFGGGFSYEQYF
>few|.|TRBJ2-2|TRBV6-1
TGTGCCAGCAGTGAACCCCACCGCACCGGGGAGCTGTTTTTT
CASSEPHRTGELFF
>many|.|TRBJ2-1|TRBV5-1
TGCGCCAGCAGCGACTATACCAACAATGAGCAGTTCTTC
CASSDYTNNEQFF
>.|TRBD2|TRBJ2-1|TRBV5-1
TGCGCCAGCAAGGGACTAGCGGGAAGATCCTACAATGAGCAGTTCTTC
CASKGLAGRSYNEQFF
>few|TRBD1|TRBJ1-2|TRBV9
TGTGCCAGCAGCGTCGGGACAGACCCTTATGGCTACACCTTC
CASSVGTDPYGYTF
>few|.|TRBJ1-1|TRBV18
TGTGCCAGCTCACCTACATGGGCTGAAGCTTTCTTT
CASSPTWAEAFF
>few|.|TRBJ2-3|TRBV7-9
TGTGCCAGCAGCTCGACTATCCTCGACACAGATACGCAGTATTTT
CASSSTILDTDTQYF
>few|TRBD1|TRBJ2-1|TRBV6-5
TGTGCCAGCAGACAAGGACAGGACCCCTCCTACAATGAGCAGTTCTTC
CASRQGQDPSYNEQFF
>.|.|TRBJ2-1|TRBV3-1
TGTGCCAGCAGCCAAGAGGGAAGGTGGATCGATGAGCAGTTCTTC
CASSQEGRWIDEQFF
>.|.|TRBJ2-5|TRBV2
TGTGCCAGCAGTGGCCGGGACAAGGAAGGGGCAGAGACCCAGTACTTC
CASSGRDKEGAETQYF
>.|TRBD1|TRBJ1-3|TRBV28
TGTGCCAGCAGTTTCTACAGGGGGAACACCATATATTTT
CASSFYRGNTIYF
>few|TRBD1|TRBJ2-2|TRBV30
TGTGCCTGGAGTGGGGGACAGGGGGACGGGGAGCTGTTTTTT
CAWSGGQGDGELFF
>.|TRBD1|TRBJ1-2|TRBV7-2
TGTGCCAGCAGCGTCAGGACAGGCCGCTATGGCTACACCTTC
CASSVRTGRYGYTF
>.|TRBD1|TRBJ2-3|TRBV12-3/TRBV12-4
TGTGCCAGCGGGGGACAGAATTTTGATACGCAGTATTTT
CASGGQNFDTQYF
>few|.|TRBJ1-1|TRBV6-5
TGTGCCAGCAGTTACTCGGCGGGGGCTGGGAACACTGAAGCTTTCTTT
CASSYSAGAGNTEAFF
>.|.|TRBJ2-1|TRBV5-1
TGCGCCAGCAGCTCAGGATGGGAGGTCGCCTACAATGAGCAGTTCTTC
CASSSGWEVAYNEQFF
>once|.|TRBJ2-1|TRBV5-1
TGCGCCAGCAGCTTGGAGGTGGGAGCTACCAATGAGCAGTTCTTC
CASSLEVGATNEQFF
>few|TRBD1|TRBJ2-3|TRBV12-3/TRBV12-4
TGTGCCAGCTGGACAGGGAGTACAGATACGCAGTATTTT
CASWTGSTDTQYF
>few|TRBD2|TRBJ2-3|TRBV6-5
TGTGCCAGCAGTTACGAGGGGACTAGCGGGAGCGCAGATACGCAGTATTTT
CASSYEGTSGSADTQYF
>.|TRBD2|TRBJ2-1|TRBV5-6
TGTGCCAGCAGCTTGCGGGAGGACCTAGAAGAGCAGTTCTTC
CASSLREDLEEQFF
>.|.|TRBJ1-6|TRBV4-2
TGTGCCAGCAGCCAAGGGGACTTCCCTCCCCTCCACTTT
CASSQGDFPPLHF
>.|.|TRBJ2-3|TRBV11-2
TGTGCCAGCAGCTTAGGAGGCGGGGTCACAGATACGCAGTATTTT
CASSLGGGVTDTQYF